The 14 T cell receptor beta chains in this list originate from one sample, sequenced in a study of CD8 T cells in Susac syndrome. An amount of RNA that ranged from roughly 0.5 to 1 ug was reverse transcribed with random hexamers. TCRdb called the immunoSEQ multiplex PCR reads again in MiXCR, with one record for every CDR3 protein. The repertoire consists of fewer than 350,000 distinct CDR3 sequences, with around 90% occurring once and the leading ten covering about 0.063%. Sequencing was carried out using CD4+ T cells from PBMCs. The origin of the receptors is a human donor with multiple sclerosis.

This chain joins TRBV6-5 and TRBJ1-6; no reliable D call. V shed 5 bases and J shed 8 bases, with 10 bases lying between them. The germline V gene has CDR1 MNHEY and CDR2 SVGAGI. The CDR3 runs to 13 residues. In nucleotides, the CDR3 is TGTGCCAGCAGTCCCGAGATGGATTCACCCCTCCACTTT. It is translated as CASSPEMDSPLHF.

In this sample, this clonotype turned up once. V and J are TRBV20-1 and TRBJ1-1; D is unresolved. V was trimmed by 3 bases and J by 1 base, leaving 6 bases between them. Germline V gene sequence: CDR1 DFQATT, CDR2 SNEGSKA (reference sequence). CDR3 length equals 12 residues. This CDR3 is CSASGPNTEAFF. CDR3 coding DNA: TGCAGTGCTAGCGGACCGAACACTGAAGCTTTCTTT.

The V gene is TRBV6-1, the J gene TRBJ2-7; D remains unclear. CDR3 length: 14 residues. V was clipped by 7 bases and J by 0 bases, with 13 bases between them. Per germline, CDR1 MNHNS and CDR2 SASEGT. The CDR3 here is CASTLMAASYEQYF. DNA for the CDR3: TGTGCCAGCACCCTTATGGCGGCCTCCTACGAGCAGTACTTC.

The chain employs TRBV29-1 and TRBJ1-1; 7 positions agree with TRBD1. The CDR3 extends over 12 amino acids. The germline CDR1 and CDR2 sequences are SQVTM and ANQGSEA. V lost 6 bases and J lost 11; bases outside the gene matches: 12. Here the CDR3 reads CSVDLKGAAAFF. The CDR3 nucleotides read TGCAGCGTGGACCTAAAGGGGGCAGCCGCTTTCTTT.

The sample holds one count of this clonotype. The chain uses TRBV7-9 and TRBJ1-3; 7 nucleotides line up with TRBD1. The CDR3 is 15 residues long. Germline CDR1 is SEHNR and CDR2 is FQNEAQ (reference sequence). J was trimmed by 2 bases and V by 5 bases; bases with no gene match: 6. The CDR3 DNA reads as TGTGCCAGCAGCCGCGACAGGGTGACTGGAAACACCATATATTTT. Translating it yields CASSRDRVTGNTIYF. The full variable domain, rest sourced from reference TRBV7-9 and TRBJ1-3, is DTGVSQNPRHKITKRGQNVTFRCDPISEHNRLYWYRQTLGQGPEFLTYFQNEAQLEKSRLLSDRFSAERPKGSFSTLEIQRTEQGDSAMYLCASSRDRVTGNTIYFGEGSWLTVV.

The chain is built from TRBV12-3 or TRBV12-4 and TRBJ2-5, with 7 bases that match TRBD2. This CDR3 comprises 14 residues. V gave up 5 bases and J gave up 1 base; unmatched junction bases: 4. The CDR3 nucleotides read TGTGCCAGCAGTGAAGCGGGGTCCCAAGAGACCCAGTACTTC. Amino acids: CASSEAGSQETQYF.

The chain has TRBV7-2 and TRBJ1-4; no reliable D call. V lost 2 bases and J 8 bases, leaving 12 bases between the germline ends. This CDR3 has 14 residues. The germline CDR1 and CDR2 sequences are SGHTA and FQGNSA. CDR3 amino acids: CASSLPGRWEKLFF. In nucleotides, the CDR3 is TGTGCCAGCAGCTTACCGGGTAGATGGGAAAAACTGTTTTTT.

The chain is built from TRBV30 and TRBJ2-7; no reliable D call. The V gene's germline CDR1 is GTSNPN and CDR2 SVGIG (reference sequence). V shed 4 bases and J shed 1 base, with 5 bases lying between them. The CDR3 covers 11 residues. CDR3 loop: CAWMVSYEQYF. CDR3 nucleotide sequence: TGTGCCTGGATGGTGTCCTACGAGCAGTACTTC.

The rearrangement links TRBV27 to TRBJ2-3; no clear D. The germline V gene encodes CDR1 MNHEY and CDR2 SMNVEV (reference sequence). CDR3 size: 13 residues. Between the trimmed V and J ends, which lost 2 bases and 10 bases, there was a span of 13 bases. CDR3 protein: CASSLSPDIAQYF. The CDR3 nucleotides are TGTGCCAGCAGTTTAAGCCCCGATATCGCGCAGTATTTT.

The chain has TRBV7-2 and TRBJ1-5; D gene ambiguous. The V and J ends lost 1 base and 6 bases respectively, with 7 bases between them. CDR3 length: 13 amino acids. Germline CDR1 and CDR2: SGHTA and FQGNSA. The CDR3 DNA sequence: TGTGCCAGCAGCTTAGTATTCGGTCAGCCCCAGCATTTT. Amino acid sequence: CASSLVFGQPQHF.

The chain combines TRBV4-1 with TRBJ1-6; no definite D call. The V gene's germline CDR1 is MGHRA and CDR2 YSYEKL. There are 15 residues in the CDR3. Trimming left V 4 bases short and J 7 bases short, with 14 bases between. The CDR3, as DNA: TGCGCCAGCAGCCCCGATGGGAGAGGCAATTCACCCCTCCACTTT. This codes for CASSPDGRGNSPLHF.

This chain connects TRBV7-2 to TRBJ1-2; the D gene is possibly TRBD1 (5 bases). This CDR3 has 14 amino acids. Germline values: CDR1 SGHTA, CDR2 FQGNSA. V dropped 4 bases and J dropped 4 bases, with 13 bases sitting between them. CDR3 in DNA: TGTGCCAGCAGCTCCCAGGGTAGGACCTATGGCTACACCTTC. Translating gives CASSSQGRTYGYTF.

The V gene is TRBV24-1, the J gene TRBJ2-2; 8 bases agree with TRBD2. Trimming cost V 6 bases and J 1 base; bases outside gene matches: 3. The CDR3 spans 15 residues. Germline CDR1 is KGHDR and CDR2 is SFDVKD. CDR3 region: CATSLSGGNTGELFF. CDR3 sequence (DNA): TGTGCCACCAGTTTAAGCGGGGGGAACACCGGGGAGCTGTTTTTT.

On this clonotype itself: One junction end disagrees with the germline gene, perhaps due to a read error. This chain uses TRBV7-9 with TRBJ2-7; D uncertain. CDR1 is SEHNR, CDR2 FQNEAQ, per germline (reference sequence). The CDR3 runs to 14 residues. The DNA for the CDR3 is TGTGCCAGCAGCTTTGTCCTCACGTCCTCCGAGCAGTACTTC. Translating gives CASSFVLTSSEQYF.